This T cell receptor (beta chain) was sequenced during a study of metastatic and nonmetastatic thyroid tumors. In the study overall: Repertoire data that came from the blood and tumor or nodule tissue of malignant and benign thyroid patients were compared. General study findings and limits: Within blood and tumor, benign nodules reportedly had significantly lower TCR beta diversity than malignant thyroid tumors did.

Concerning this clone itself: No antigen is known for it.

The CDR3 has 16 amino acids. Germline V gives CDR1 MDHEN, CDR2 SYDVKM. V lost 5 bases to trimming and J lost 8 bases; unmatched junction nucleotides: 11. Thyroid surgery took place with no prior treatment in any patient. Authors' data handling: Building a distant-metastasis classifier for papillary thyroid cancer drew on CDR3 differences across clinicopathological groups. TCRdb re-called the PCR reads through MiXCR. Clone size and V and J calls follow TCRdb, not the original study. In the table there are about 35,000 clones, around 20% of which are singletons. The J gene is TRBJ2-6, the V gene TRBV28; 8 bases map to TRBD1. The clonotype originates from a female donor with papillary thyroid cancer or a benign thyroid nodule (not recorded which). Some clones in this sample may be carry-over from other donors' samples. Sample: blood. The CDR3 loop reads CASSKGDRSGSNVLTF. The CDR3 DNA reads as TGTGCCAGCAGTAAAGGGGACAGGAGCGGGTCCAACGTCCTGACTTTC.